This TCR beta chain emerged from a study of CD8+ T cells in alopecia areata. cDNA prepared by RNA extraction and subsequent reverse transcription served as the template for sequencing. Here immunoSEQ multiplex PCR was the method, and the copy in TCRdb shows in-frame clones only, minus some. The table shows approximately 150,000 clones, with less than 70% occurring only once. Treatment: oral pan-JAK inhibitor, 5-10 mg twice daily. The CDR3 contains 16 residues. In germline, CDR1 is SQVTM, CDR2 ANQGSEA. V was pared by 0 bases and J by 4 bases, with 4 bases of the junction left unmatched. Note on this clone: No antigen is known for it.

The study, taken as a whole, reports: Although TCR sharing was seen in mice, sharing across patients was less clear, possibly for HLA-related reasons. Many expanded lesional clones stayed in scalp and blood while on tofacitinib.

This material consisted of CD4+ T cells sorted from blood, taken at week 24, from a patient treated with tofacitinib. The chain is built from TRBV29-1 and TRBJ2-3, with TRBD2 matching 13 bases. This receptor was obtained from a human donor with alopecia areata. CDR3 DNA sequence: TGCAGCGTTGAAGATGGGGGACTAGCGGGGTCAGATACGCAGTATTTT. This translates into CSVEDGGLAGSDTQYF.